This T cell receptor (beta chain) was captured in a study of T cells in Graves' hyperthyroidism and ophthalmopathy (dated 2019 in TCRdb). About the study as a whole: Peripheral blood samples were taken at the time of initial diagnosis, prior to any treatment. After blood sampling, hyperthyroidism patients were treated with methimazole at a starting dose of 30 mg daily, and ophthalmopathy patients were treated with high-dose intravenous methylprednisolone. The paper describes TCR Vbeta CDR3 sequencing of around 130 peripheral blood samples, made up of 43 ophthalmopathy patients, 70 to 75 hyperthyroidism patients and 17 progressor patients. In about six Graves' hyperthyroidism patients, the study also compared T-cell repertoires from thyroid tissue with T-cell repertoires from blood. For training and testing, the 100 or so patients in the discovery cohort were randomly divided in a 7:3 ratio. A discovery cohort of about 96 patients, approximately 45 with Graves' ophthalmopathy and more than 55 with stable Graves' hyperthyroidism, was used to find distinguishing TCR V-J signatures. An independent validation cohort of some 18 hyperthyroidism patients and more than 15 patients who later progressed to ophthalmopathy tested prospective prediction of ophthalmopathy. Broad study findings and their caveats: In validation, progression to ophthalmopathy was predicted by the model with 70% to 71% sensitivity and 72.22% specificity, a median of roughly six months before onset. Sample size was not statistically predetermined, and blinding of investigators to group allocation was not performed. Ophthalmopathy was separated from stable hyperthyroidism by a 13 V-J signature model, with approximately 86% sensitivity and approximately 81% specificity obtained in cross-validation and 80%/75% obtained in testing. Blood samples also contained most of the expanded thyroid clonotypes (frequency above 0.001), which suggests that blood repertoires may reflect thyroid immune responses.

CDR1 and CDR2 were assigned from the germline V gene as SGHAT and FQNNGV. Measured from the cysteine to the phenylalanine, the CDR3 is 18 residues long. Left in the record is the CDR3 DNA by itself, 54 bases read in frame from the first base. V gives up 6 bases and J gives up 3 bases, and the segment between their germline ends measures 24 bases. This clonotype has a count of ten or more. This receptor's antigen is unknown. No base qualities exist here, and no much larger clone lies one base off it. The TCR beta CDR3 regions were amplified from RNA transcripts. The first round of RT-PCR for the TCR CDR3 was performed with the HTBI primer set and the Qiagen OneStep RT-PCR kit. A second multiplex PCR round built the libraries, followed by size selection and purification. The libraries were sequenced on an Illumina HiSeq2000 using paired-end 100 bp reads. Processing in the source paper ran as follows. Raw data were processed with SOAPnuke, discarding reads with adapters, uncalled bases, mean Phred below 15, or no exact constant-primer or identifier match. High-quality paired reads were merged using COPE v1.2.5, and each unique nucleotide sequence was defined as a clonotype. MiTCR v1.1 was used to align the clonotypes against IMGT TRBV, TRBD and TRBJ reference segments. Analysis was restricted to V-J combinations with a frequency above 0.0001, which covered 98% to 99.2% of repertoires. A TCS score was defined as the ratio between F50 (clonal expansion) and ExV (chaos), using BLOSUM62-based TCRdist between CDR3 peptides within each V-J. Welch's t-statistics and random forest reduced several hundred V-J features to roughly 13, which were used in a naive Bayes classifier (R e1071). The public reads were run again by TCRdb, first through fastp at Q25 and then through MiXCR, and only productive beta chains were kept. Every entry covers one CDR3 protein and lists the most common genes and DNA from its rows. Clone size and V and J calls follow TCRdb, not the original study. The sample contains more than 350,000 distinct CDR3 sequences, over 12% of them found a single time. The top ten clonotypes cover around 20% of the sample.

Moderately to severely active disease, a Clinical Activity Score of at least 3, a NOSPECS grade of at least 4, and a duration under 3 months were present in ophthalmopathy patients. The study excluded patients with uncontrolled infections, other autoimmune diseases, pregnancy or lactation. Diagnoses were established on the basis of clinical symptoms, serum thyroxine and TRAb, thyroid ultrasound, and orbital computed tomography. PBMCs were separated from 10 ml of fresh peripheral blood using Ficoll-Paque density gradient centrifugation. Total RNA was extracted with Trizol reagent, and quality was checked on an Agilent 2100 Bioanalyzer.

In this chain, TRBV11-2 is recombined with TRBJ2-1; TRBD1 is possibly the D segment (6 matching bases). Sequences were obtained from blood. This clonotype was sampled from a woman in her sixties with Graves' ophthalmopathy. The base sequence is TGTGCCAGCAGGCAATCCGCCTCCGGGACAAATCTCTACAATGAGCAGTTCTTC. This encodes CASRQSASGTNLYNEQFF.